The 20 T cell receptor beta chains below all came from one sample that was sequenced in a study of blood T cell repertoires in COVID-19. The method was immunoSEQ multiplex PCR; TCRdb's version includes in-frame clones alone and lacks a portion of them. The sample holds some 200,000 clones, roughly 82% seen once. Sequenced material: peripheral blood. The receptors come from a woman in her 40s with acute or convalescent COVID-19.

The chain recombines TRBV2 with TRBJ2-7; 9 bases agree with TRBD1. The CDR3 extends over 14 amino acids. V trimming: 4 bases; J trimming: 1 base; junction bases outside the gene matches: 2. CDR1 and CDR2 (germline): SNHLY, FYNNEI. The DNA of the CDR3 is TGTGCCAGCAGTGGACAGGGGGGATCCTACGAGCAGTACTTC. This sequence encodes CASSGQGGSYEQYF.

The CDR3 nucleotides read TGTGCCACCAGTGATTTTACAGGGTGGGAGACCCAGTACTTC. It specifies CATSDFTGWETQYF. V gene TRBV24-1 combines with J gene TRBJ2-5, with a possible D match to TRBD1 (6 bases). The germline V gene encodes CDR1 KGHDR and CDR2 SFDVKD. The CDR3 is 14 amino acids. The germline V and J ends were trimmed by 1 base and 5 bases, with 10 bases remaining between them.

The V gene is TRBV11-3, the J gene TRBJ2-3, with D tentatively TRBD1 (7 bases). The CDR3 covers 14 residues. V was clipped by 4 bases and J by 4 bases, with 12 bases between them. Germline V gene data show CDR1 as SGHNT and CDR2 as YENEEA. The CDR3 reads CASSSGGLADTQYF. The CDR3 bases are TGTGCCAGCAGCTCAGGGGGGCTCGCAGATACGCAGTATTTT.

The rearrangement links TRBV6-5 to TRBJ2-1; perhaps TRBD2 as D (6 bases). V lost 8 bases to trimming and J lost 4 bases, with 15 bases between them. Per the germline V gene, CDR1 is MNHEY and CDR2 is SVGAGI. The CDR3 runs 14 residues. This chain's CDR3 is CASGLGGKYNEQFF. The DNA for the CDR3 is TGTGCCAGCGGTCTGGGGGGAAAATACAATGAGCAGTTCTTC.

This clone was recorded a few times. The chain links TRBV29-1 to TRBJ2-7, with 8 bases identical to TRBD2. Germline loops: CDR1 SQVTM, CDR2 ANQGSEA. The CDR3 spans 15 residues. With 6 bases clipped from V and 1 base from J, the junction kept 11 bases outside the gene matches. This CDR3 reads CSVAVGSGGSYEQYF. The CDR3 DNA is TGCAGCGTCGCCGTTGGGAGCGGGGGTTCCTACGAGCAGTACTTC.

The chain employs TRBV6-2 or TRBV6-3 and TRBJ2-1; D is perhaps TRBD2 (5 bases). There are 15 residues in the CDR3. V lost 5 bases and J lost 2, with 13 bases in between. From germline, CDR1 is MNHEY and CDR2 SVGEGT. The DNA of the CDR3 is TGTGCCAGCAGTAAGTTAGCGCGACCCTACAATGAGCAGTTCTTC. This gives the protein CASSKLARPYNEQFF.

The chain uses TRBV2 and TRBJ2-2; D is ambiguous. The germline gives CDR1 SNHLY, CDR2 FYNNEI. The CDR3 runs 14 residues. Trimming cost V 2 bases and J 6 bases, with 10 bases left between them. CDR3 in DNA: TGTGCCAGCAGTGAAAATGGGCCCCCCGGGGAGCTGTTTTTT. Encoded protein: CASSENGPPGELFF.

The genes are TRBV9 and TRBJ2-2, with 9 bases matching TRBD2. Germline V lookup: CDR1 SGDLS, CDR2 YYNGEE. This CDR3 region has 16 residues. After removal of 1 base from V and 6 bases from J, the junction contained 7 bases not matched to a gene. The CDR3 sequence: CASSVSNSGSPGELFF. The CDR3 region has the DNA TGTGCCAGCAGCGTAAGCAATAGCGGGAGCCCCGGGGAGCTGTTTTTT.

This sequence joins TRBV19 and TRBJ2-1, with TRBD1 as a possible D gene (6 bases). With 4 bases removed from V and 10 bases from J, the gap between germline ends came to 11 bases. The CDR3 consists of 12 residues. CDR1 LNHDA and CDR2 SQIVND come from the germline V gene (reference sequence). CDR3 coding DNA: TGTGCCAGTAGTACCGCTAGGGGGGAGCAGTTCTTC. It encodes CASSTARGEQFF.

The gene calls are TRBV9 and TRBJ1-1; TRBD1 agrees at 9 bases. Germline loops: CDR1 SGDLS, CDR2 YYNGEE. This CDR3 has 13 amino acids. V trimming: 7 bases; J trimming: 1 base; junction bases outside the gene matches: 2. The CDR3 reads CASGQGPNTEAFF. The CDR3 region has the DNA TGTGCCAGCGGACAGGGGCCGAACACTGAAGCTTTCTTT. The full variable domain, in which reference TRBV9 and TRBJ1-1 provide the parts outside the CDR3, is DSGVTQTPKHLITATGQRVTLRCSPRSGDLSVYWYQQSLDQGLQFLIQYYNGEERAKGNILERFSAQQFPDLHSELNLSSLELGDSALYFCASGQGPNTEAFFGQGTRLTVV.

V is TRBV5-1 and J is TRBJ2-5; 7 positions match TRBD2. The CDR3 has 13 amino acids. Trimming removed 2 bases from V and 3 bases from J; junction bases left unmatched: 1. Germline V lookup: CDR1 SGHRS, CDR2 YFSETQ. The DNA of the CDR3 is TGCGCCAGCAGCTTTGCGGGGGAAGAGACCCAGTACTTC. Its protein product is CASSFAGEETQYF.

This clone was counted once. This CDR3 is also generated by other DNA sequences in the sample. This chain links TRBV27 with TRBJ2-1; D gene unclear. CDR1 and CDR2 (germline): MNHEY, SMNVEV (reference sequence). The CDR3 totals 13 residues. V dropped 6 bases and J dropped 0 bases, with 6 bases sitting between them. CDR3 sequence reads: CASRVSSYNEQFF. The CDR3 DNA sequence: TGTGCCAGCAGGGTTAGCTCCTACAATGAGCAGTTCTTC.

J is TRBJ2-2 and V is TRBV10-2, with D possibly being TRBD1 (6 bases). CDR1 and CDR2 from the germline V gene are WSHSY and SAAADI. The CDR3 has 14 residues. Trimming took off 2 bases at V and 3 bases at J, with 7 bases between the two ends. CDR3 sequence reads: CASSEAGDTGELFF. The DNA for the CDR3 is TGCGCCAGCAGTGAGGCAGGGGACACCGGGGAGCTGTTTTTT.

This clone appeared a few times. The rearrangement joins TRBV9 to TRBJ1-3; D uncertain. CDR3 length: 13 residues. The V gene lost 3 bases and the J gene lost 0 bases, with 4 bases spanning the gap. CDR1 and CDR2 (germline): SGDLS, YYNGEE. The CDR3 DNA sequence: TGTGCCAGCAGCGCTAACTCTGGAAACACCATATATTTT. Its translation: CASSANSGNTIYF. Full variable domain (outside the CDR3, taken from reference TRBV9 and TRBJ1-3): DSGVTQTPKHLITATGQRVTLRCSPRSGDLSVYWYQQSLDQGLQFLIQYYNGEERAKGNILERFSAQQFPDLHSELNLSSLELGDSALYFCASSANSGNTIYFGEGSWLTVV.

This clone has a handful of counts. CDR3 sequence reads: CASSLGGGNGYTF. The CDR3 nucleotides are TGTGCCAGCAGCTTAGGGGGCGGTAATGGCTACACCTTC. The genes are TRBV7-8 and TRBJ1-2; D possibly corresponds to TRBD1 (5 bases). The CDR3 extends over 13 amino acids. Germline CDR1 reads SGHVS; CDR2 reads FQNEAQ. The V gene lost 1 base and the J gene lost 6 bases, with 9 bases spanning the gap.

This clone was picked up one time. The rearrangement links TRBV27 to TRBJ2-7; possible D gene TRBD1, 5 bases. Germline V gene sequence: CDR1 MNHEY, CDR2 SMNVEV (reference sequence). CDR3 length: 14 amino acids. V lost 4 bases, J lost 4 bases, and 14 bases lay in between. The CDR3 loop reads CASSWGREAYEQYF. The CDR3 coding sequence is TGTGCCAGCAGTTGGGGCAGGGAAGCGTACGAGCAGTACTTC.

The chain links TRBV19 to TRBJ2-2, with a weak D call TRBD1 (5 bases). Germline CDR1 reads LNHDA; CDR2 reads SQIVND (reference sequence). This CDR3 has 15 residues. With 2 bases removed from V and 4 bases from J, the gap between germline ends came to 11 bases. The CDR3 here is CASSILQGGTGELFF. CDR3 nucleotide sequence: TGTGCCAGTAGTATATTGCAGGGCGGCACCGGGGAGCTGTTTTTT. Full variable domain (rest looked up from reference TRBV19 and TRBJ2-2): DGGITQSPKYLFRKEGQNVTLSCEQNLNHDAMYWYRQDPGQGLRLIYYSQIVNDFQKGDIAEGYSVSREKKESFPLTVTSAQKNPTAFYLCASSILQGGTGELFFGEGSRLTVL.

This sequence joins TRBV3-1 (or the pseudogene TRBV3-2) and TRBJ2-5; D is uncertain. With 4 bases removed from V and 1 base from J, the gap between germline ends came to 10 bases. Germline V gene lookup returns CDR1 LGHDT and CDR2 YNNKEL (reference sequence). The CDR3 length is 14 residues. This chain's CDR3 is CASSPPVAQETQYF. CDR3 nucleotides: TGTGCCAGCAGCCCTCCCGTAGCCCAAGAGACCCAGTACTTC.

Remarks on this clone: One end of the junction varies from germline; a read error may be responsible. The V gene is TRBV7-8, the J gene TRBJ2-5; 7 positions agree with TRBD1. CDR1 SGHVS and CDR2 FQNEAQ come from the germline V gene. This CDR3 comprises 17 residues. The CDR3 nucleotides are TGTGCCAGCGGCTTTCCCCCCTCGGACAGGAATCAAGAGACCCAGTACTTC. It translates to CASGFPPSDRNQETQYF.

The chain joins TRBV30 to TRBJ1-2; no reliable D call. The CDR3 totals 12 residues. V lost 3 bases, J lost 5 bases, and 10 bases lay in between. CDR1 and CDR2 (germline): GTSNPN, SVGIG (reference sequence). The CDR3 loop is CAWRSPIYGYTF. As DNA, the CDR3 is TGTGCCTGGAGGTCCCCTATTTATGGCTACACCTTC.